The TCR beta chain under discussion was sequenced for a study of T cells in Graves' hyperthyroidism and ophthalmopathy. Amplified TCR beta CDR3 regions came from RNA transcripts. The HTBI set primed first-round TCR CDR3 RT-PCR. TCRdb itself ran the multiplex PCR reads through MiXCR, one entry per CDR3 protein. The sample holds tens of thousands of distinct CDR3 sequences, roughly 50% seen once. The sequenced sample consisted of peripheral blood or thyroid tissue (not recorded which). The TCR was taken from a man younger than 35 with Graves' hyperthyroidism.

CDR3 in DNA: TGCAGTGCTAGAGGGCAGGCCAATTCACCCCTCCACTTT. As protein: CSARGQANSPLHF. V is TRBV20-1 and J is TRBJ1-6; no clear D gene. CDR1 is DFQATT and CDR2 is SNEGSKA in the germline V gene (reference sequence). The CDR3 runs 13 residues. V gave up 1 base and J gave up 7 bases, with 8 bases separating them.